This T cell receptor (beta chain) was retrieved from a study of type 1 and type 2 diabetes patients. Study background: T cells were magnetically sorted from PBMCs as CD4+ or CD8+ subsets. General study findings and limits: Both CD4+ and CD8+ type 2 diabetes repertoires showed significantly higher diversity than type 1. Unmatched age and gender across groups might bias interpretation. Between type 2 diabetes and control samples, V and J usage averaged roughly 0.97 correlation.

In regard to this clonotype: What it recognizes is unknown. A much bigger clone sits one base away, suggesting this may be a read error.

Amplification started from genomic DNA. Amplification of the beta chain CDR3 used 30 forward and 13 reverse multiplex primers. TCRdb independently ran MiXCR on the multiplex PCR reads; one entry per CDR3 protein. The sample consists of around 300,000 distinct CDR3 sequences, roughly 50% of them appearing once. The V and J ends lost 3 bases and 5 bases, in that order; junction bases with no gene match: 3. Germline V gene data show CDR1 as LNHNV and CDR2 as YYDKDF (reference sequence). This CDR3 contains 14 residues. This sequence joins TRBV15 and TRBJ1-2; 10 bases line up with TRBD1. The receptor's source is a young man with type 2 diabetes. The sample taken for sequencing was peripheral blood mononuclear cells (PBMCs). The CDR3 here is CATSRTGGKYGYTF. The CDR3 DNA reads TGTGCCACCAGCAGGACAGGGGGCAAGTATGGCTACACCTTC.